The 18 T cell receptor beta chains reported below all come from one sample, sequenced in a study of blood T cells in healthy people across ages. The use of a sample-barcoded 5' primer and a J-beta primer mix characterized a second PCR of about 7 to 12 cycles. Using its own MiXCR run on the 5' RACE reads, TCRdb lists one record per CDR3 protein. In the table there are around 940,000 distinct CDR3 sequences, about 53% of which are singletons. Sequencing was performed on blood. Receptors were obtained from a woman aged 60-70 years in good health.

This clonotype was seen only a few times. The chain joins TRBV2 to TRBJ1-1; D gene unclear. The CDR3 length is 12 residues. Trimming took off 5 bases at V and 8 bases at J, with 12 bases between the two ends. In germline, CDR1 is SNHLY, CDR2 FYNNEI. In nucleotides, the CDR3 is TGTGCCAGCAGTCGGTCTGGCTCCGAAGCTTTCTTT. This sequence encodes CASSRSGSEAFF.

This clonotype was counted only a few times. V usage is TRBV28 and J usage is TRBJ2-7; a possible D gene is TRBD1 (6 bases). CDR3 length: 17 residues. V was pared by 1 base and J by 4 bases, with 20 bases between. Germline CDR1 reads MDHEN; CDR2 reads SYDVKM. CDR3 amino acids: CASSLSRVVQGIYEQYF. The CDR3 DNA reads as TGTGCCAGCAGTTTATCCCGCGTAGTCCAGGGGATATACGAGCAGTACTTC.

This clonotype was seen only a few times. The V gene is TRBV28, the J gene TRBJ2-7; 7 nucleotides line up with TRBD2. The CDR3 is 14 residues long. After removal of 6 bases from V and 7 bases from J, the junction contained 12 bases not matched to a gene. CDR1 is MDHEN, CDR2 SYDVKM, per germline. The CDR3 region has the DNA TGTGCCAGCAGCATACGTAGGGAGGGGAGGGAGCAGTACTTC. Protein sequence: CASSIRREGREQYF.

The chain combines TRBV20-1 with TRBJ1-1; the D is unclear. The germline V gene encodes CDR1 DFQATT and CDR2 SNEGSKA (reference sequence). CDR3 length: 14 residues. The ends were cut back, 0 bases at V and 3 bases at J, with 11 bases in the middle. The CDR3 nucleotides read TGCAGTGCTAGAGATCAGAGGCCGCACACTGAAGCTTTCTTT. Its protein is CSARDQRPHTEAFF.

J is TRBJ2-3 and V is TRBV27, with 9 bases that match TRBD2. Germline values: CDR1 MNHEY, CDR2 SMNVEV (reference sequence). CDR3 size: 15 residues. J was trimmed by 4 bases and V by 2 bases; bases with no gene match: 4. CDR3 nucleotide sequence: TGTGCCAGCAGTTTACCTAGCGGGGCCCCAGATACGCAGTATTTT. Translating gives CASSLPSGAPDTQYF.

J is TRBJ2-5 and V is TRBV20-1, with D possibly being TRBD1 or TRBD2 (5 bases each). The V end lost 8 bases, the J end lost 1 base, and 20 bases lay between the germline ends. The germline CDR1 and CDR2 sequences are DFQATT and SNEGSKA (reference sequence). The CDR3 sequence is 15 residues long. The CDR3 reads CSLTPGPATQETQYF. Written as DNA, the CDR3 is TGCAGTCTAACTCCGGGGCCAGCGACCCAAGAGACCCAGTACTTC.

This clonotype has just one count. This may be a read error, as it is one base from a much larger clone. This chain links TRBV12-3 or TRBV12-4 with TRBJ2-5; D ambiguous. V lost 4 bases and J lost 1, with 13 bases in between. This CDR3 comprises 15 residues. The CDR3 DNA follows: TGTGCCAGCAGTTCCTTCGTTGCAGGCCAAGAGACCCAGTACTTC. As protein: CASSSFVAGQETQYF.

The chain uses TRBV7-2 and TRBJ2-1; 8 nucleotides agree with TRBD1. Germline CDR1 is SGHTA and CDR2 is FQGNSA. The CDR3 extends over 15 amino acids. V dropped 5 bases and J dropped 8; count of bases not matched to a gene: 11. The CDR3 coding sequence is TGTACCAGCAGCCCGAATCCGGGACAGGACTATGAGCAGTTCTTC. It is translated as CTSSPNPGQDYEQFF.

This clonotype was counted a few times. V and J are TRBV6-6 and TRBJ2-3; tentative D call: TRBD1 (7 bases). Trimming left V 6 bases short and J 2 bases short, with 18 bases between. The germline gives CDR1 MNHNY, CDR2 SVGAGI (reference sequence). This CDR3 has 16 amino acids. The CDR3 coding sequence is TGTGCCAGCAGCGGCGGGACAGAACTTTCCACAGATACGCAGTATTTT. It yields the protein CASSGGTELSTDTQYF.

The CDR3 loop reads CATSHSGTADTQYF. Written as DNA, the CDR3 is TGTGCCACCAGTCATAGCGGGACGGCCGATACGCAGTATTTT. The rearrangement uses TRBV15 and TRBJ2-3; 8 nucleotides match TRBD2. The V and J ends lost 6 bases and 6 bases, in that order; junction bases with no gene match: 8. Germline V gives CDR1 LNHNV, CDR2 YYDKDF (reference sequence). The CDR3 is 14 amino acids.

The chain uses TRBV7-2 and TRBJ2-3; TRBD2 aligns across 13 bases. The CDR3 has 19 amino acids. Trimming took 1 base from V and 0 from J; bases not matched to a gene: 7. CDR1 is SGHTA, CDR2 FQGNSA, per germline. The CDR3 here is CASSLGTSGRFGSTDTQYF. CDR3 DNA: TGTGCCAGCAGCTTAGGGACTAGCGGGAGATTTGGAAGCACAGATACGCAGTATTTT.

The chain carries TRBV6-5 and TRBJ2-5; 7 nucleotides line up with TRBD2. Germline lookup yields CDR1 MNHEY and CDR2 SVGAGI. The CDR3 contains 17 residues. V gave up 2 bases and J gave up 11 bases; unmatched junction bases: 20. CDR3 coding DNA: TGTGCCAGCAGTTACGGAACTATAGCGGGCTCCTACAATGAGCAGTACTTC. Protein product: CASSYGTIAGSYNEQYF.

The V call is TRBV20-1, the J call TRBJ1-2; D not certain. This CDR3 comprises 14 residues. Looked up from germline, CDR1 is DFQATT and CDR2 is SNEGSKA (reference sequence). Between the trimmed V and J ends, which lost 0 bases and 9 bases, there was a span of 17 bases. The CDR3 DNA reads TGCAGTGCTAGAGACCCGGCGCCGGGCGAAAGCTACACCTTC. This translates into CSARDPAPGESYTF.

The V gene is TRBV20-1, the J gene TRBJ2-3, with D unresolved. This CDR3 comprises 12 residues. Trimming removed 0 bases at V and 4 bases at J, with 5 bases between. The V gene's germline CDR1 is DFQATT and CDR2 SNEGSKA (reference sequence). In DNA, the CDR3 is TGCAGTGCTAGAGAAAGAGCAGATACGCAGTATTTT. This codes for CSARERADTQYF.

This clonotype appeared a few times. The V and J genes are TRBV7-9 and TRBJ2-3, with 12 bases matching TRBD2. This CDR3 has 16 residues. CDR1 and CDR2 from the germline V gene are SEHNR and FQNEAQ (reference sequence). J gave up 4 bases and V 4 bases, and 6 bases lay outside the gene matches. CDR3: CASSSPSGRASDTQYF. As DNA, the CDR3 is TGTGCCAGCAGCTCACCTAGCGGGAGGGCATCAGATACGCAGTATTTT.

This chain uses TRBV28 with TRBJ2-5; D is ambiguous. Looked up from germline, CDR1 is MDHEN and CDR2 is SYDVKM. The CDR3 runs to 13 residues. The V end lost 3 bases, the J end lost 3 bases, and 8 bases lay between the germline ends. CDR3 DNA: TGTGCCAGCAGTTTCCTGGGGAAAGAGACCCAGTACTTC. It encodes CASSFLGKETQYF.

This clonotype was counted between two and nine times. This rearrangement joins TRBV20-1 to TRBJ2-5; 8 bases match TRBD2. Germline V CDR1 and CDR2: DFQATT, SNEGSKA (reference sequence). This CDR3 has 17 residues. Losses at the gene ends were 5 bases for V and 3 bases for J; bases not matched to a gene: 17. The CDR3 DNA sequence: TGCAGTGCTGGACTAGCTCGCGGAGTGCAACTAAAAGAGACCCAGTACTTC. Translating it yields CSAGLARGVQLKETQYF.

This sequence joins TRBV7-9 and TRBJ2-7, with a weak D call TRBD1 (6 bases). The CDR3 is 14 amino acids. CDR1 and CDR2 from the germline V gene are SEHNR and FQNEAQ (reference sequence). V was pared by 6 bases and J by 2 bases, with 14 bases between. The chain's CDR3 is CASSSGNRAYEQYF. CDR3 coding DNA: TGTGCCAGCAGTTCCGGTAACAGGGCCTACGAGCAGTACTTC.